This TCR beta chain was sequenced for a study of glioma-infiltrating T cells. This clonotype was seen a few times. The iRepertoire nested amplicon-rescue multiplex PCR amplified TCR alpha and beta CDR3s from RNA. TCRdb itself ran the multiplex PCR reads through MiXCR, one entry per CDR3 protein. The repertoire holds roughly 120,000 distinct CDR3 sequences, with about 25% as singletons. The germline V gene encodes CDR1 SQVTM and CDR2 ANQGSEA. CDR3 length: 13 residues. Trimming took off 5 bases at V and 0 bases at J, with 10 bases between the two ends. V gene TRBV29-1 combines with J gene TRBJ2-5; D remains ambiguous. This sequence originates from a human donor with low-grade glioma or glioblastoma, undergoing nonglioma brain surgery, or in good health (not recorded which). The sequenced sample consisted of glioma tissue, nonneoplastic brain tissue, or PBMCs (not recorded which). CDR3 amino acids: CSVLLLYQETQYF. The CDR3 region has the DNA TGCAGCGTTTTACTCCTCTACCAAGAGACCCAGTACTTC.